This TCR beta chain is drawn from a study of cytomegalovirus exposure and HLA in healthy donors. Study results and caveats: When the data were analyzed later, several of the most significant clusters appeared to be linked to common viral pathogens.

In the case of this clone: Its matching antigen is unknown.

While unrecorded immune exposures were likely, the donors were nominally healthy when sampled. The study ran its PCR with 60 Vbeta and 13 Jbeta primers. The method was immunoSEQ multiplex PCR; TCRdb's version includes in-frame clones alone and lacks a portion of them. Among approximately 150,000 clones listed, around four fifths were seen once. V was clipped by 4 bases and J by 2 bases; unmatched bases: 12. CDR1 is SGHNT and CDR2 is YYREEE in the germline V gene (reference sequence). This CDR3 spans 17 amino acids. This TCR was sampled from a middle-aged man in good health and CMV-seropositive. Sequencing input: PBMCs. This rearrangement joins TRBV5-4 to TRBJ2-3; TRBD2 matches 8 bases. Written as DNA, the CDR3 is TGTGCCAGCAGCGCAGGAACTAGCGGCCCTTCCACAGATACGCAGTATTTT. Its protein is CASSAGTSGPSTDTQYF.